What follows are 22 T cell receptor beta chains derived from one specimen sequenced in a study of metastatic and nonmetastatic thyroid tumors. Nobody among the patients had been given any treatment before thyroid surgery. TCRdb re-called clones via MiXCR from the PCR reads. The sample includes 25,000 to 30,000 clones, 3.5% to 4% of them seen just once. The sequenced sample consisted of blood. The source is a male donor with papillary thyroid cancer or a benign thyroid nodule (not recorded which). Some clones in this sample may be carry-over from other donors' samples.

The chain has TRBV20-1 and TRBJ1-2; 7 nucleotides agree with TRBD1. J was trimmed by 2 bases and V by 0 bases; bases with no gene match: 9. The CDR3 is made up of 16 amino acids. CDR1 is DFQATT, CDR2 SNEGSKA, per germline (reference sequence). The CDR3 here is CSAREPPGQPNYGYTF. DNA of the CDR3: TGCAGTGCTAGAGAGCCTCCGGGACAGCCAAACTATGGCTACACCTTC.

The CDR3 is CASSLGVTGWNIQYF. CDR3 in DNA: TGTGCCAGCAGCTTAGGTGTTACGGGTTGGAACATTCAGTACTTC. The V call is TRBV7-9, the J call TRBJ2-4; D is undetermined. The CDR3 has 15 amino acids. CDR1 and CDR2 (germline): SEHNR, FQNEAQ (reference sequence). V lost 1 base to trimming and J lost 7 bases, with 14 bases between them.

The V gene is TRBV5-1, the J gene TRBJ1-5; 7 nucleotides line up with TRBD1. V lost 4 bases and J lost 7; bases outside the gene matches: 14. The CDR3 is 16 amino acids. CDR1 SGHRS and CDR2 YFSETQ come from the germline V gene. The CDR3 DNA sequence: TGCGCCAGCAGCCCGGGGGGGACAGAGTTCGGCCAGCCCCAGCATTTT. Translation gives CASSPGGTEFGQPQHF.

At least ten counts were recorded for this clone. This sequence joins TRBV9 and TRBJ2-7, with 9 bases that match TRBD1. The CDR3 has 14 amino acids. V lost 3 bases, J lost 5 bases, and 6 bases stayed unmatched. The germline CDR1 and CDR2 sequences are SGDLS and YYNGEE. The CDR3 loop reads CASSEGQGVHEQYF. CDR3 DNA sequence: TGTGCCAGCAGCGAGGGACAGGGTGTCCACGAGCAGTACTTC.

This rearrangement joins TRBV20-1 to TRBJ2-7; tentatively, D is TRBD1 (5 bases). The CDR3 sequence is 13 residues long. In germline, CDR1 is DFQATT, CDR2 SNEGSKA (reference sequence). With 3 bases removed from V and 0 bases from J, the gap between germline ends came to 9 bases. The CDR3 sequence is CSASGAISYEQYF. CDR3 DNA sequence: TGCAGTGCTAGTGGGGCCATCTCCTACGAGCAGTACTTC.

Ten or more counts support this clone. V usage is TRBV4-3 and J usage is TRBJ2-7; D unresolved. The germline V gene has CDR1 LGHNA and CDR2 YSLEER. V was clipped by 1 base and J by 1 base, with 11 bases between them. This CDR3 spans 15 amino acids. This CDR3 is CASSQGDQNSYEQYF. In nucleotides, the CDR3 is TGCGCCAGCAGCCAAGGGGATCAGAATTCCTACGAGCAGTACTTC.

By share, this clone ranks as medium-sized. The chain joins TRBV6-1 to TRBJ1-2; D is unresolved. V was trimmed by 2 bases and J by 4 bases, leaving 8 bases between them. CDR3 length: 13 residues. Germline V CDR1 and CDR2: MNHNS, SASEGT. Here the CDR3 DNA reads TGTGCCAGCAGTGAACAGGAAACCTATGGCTACACCTTC. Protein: CASSEQETYGYTF.

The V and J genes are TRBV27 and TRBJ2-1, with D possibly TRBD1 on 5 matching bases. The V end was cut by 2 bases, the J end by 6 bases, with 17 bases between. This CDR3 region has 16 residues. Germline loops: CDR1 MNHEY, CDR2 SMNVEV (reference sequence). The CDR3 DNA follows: TGTGCCAGCAGTTTAGGACACGGTGGGTACCGCAATGAGCAGTTCTTC. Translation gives CASSLGHGGYRNEQFF.

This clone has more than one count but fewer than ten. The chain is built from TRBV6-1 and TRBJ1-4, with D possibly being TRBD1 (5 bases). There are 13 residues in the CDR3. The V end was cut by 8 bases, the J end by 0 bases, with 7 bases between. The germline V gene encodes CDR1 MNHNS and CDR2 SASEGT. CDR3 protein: CASRQTTNEKLFF. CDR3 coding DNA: TGTGCCAGCCGACAGACAACTAATGAAAAACTGTTTTTT.

The chain's CDR3 is CASSLKLRRGYEQYF. The CDR3 DNA reads as TGTGCCAGTAGTCTGAAACTTCGTAGGGGCTACGAGCAGTACTTC. The rearrangement joins TRBV19 to TRBJ2-7; the D gene is possibly TRBD1 (5 bases). Germline V gene sequence: CDR1 LNHDA, CDR2 SQIVND (reference sequence). The CDR3 runs 15 residues. V was clipped by 5 bases and J by 3 bases, with 17 bases between them.

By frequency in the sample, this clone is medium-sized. This chain's CDR3 is CASSGVNYGYTF. The CDR3 DNA reads as TGTGCCAGCAGCGGTGTAAACTATGGCTACACCTTC. V gene TRBV7-2 combines with J gene TRBJ1-2, with unresolved D. The ends were cut back, 5 bases at V and 2 bases at J, with 6 bases in the middle. The CDR3 covers 12 residues. The germline gives CDR1 SGHTA, CDR2 FQGNSA.

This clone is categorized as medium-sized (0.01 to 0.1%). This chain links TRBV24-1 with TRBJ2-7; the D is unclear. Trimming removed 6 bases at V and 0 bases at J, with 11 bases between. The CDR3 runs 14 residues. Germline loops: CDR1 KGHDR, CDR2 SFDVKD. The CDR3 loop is CATSLDGPSYEQYF. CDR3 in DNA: TGTGCCACCAGTTTGGACGGTCCCTCCTACGAGCAGTACTTC.

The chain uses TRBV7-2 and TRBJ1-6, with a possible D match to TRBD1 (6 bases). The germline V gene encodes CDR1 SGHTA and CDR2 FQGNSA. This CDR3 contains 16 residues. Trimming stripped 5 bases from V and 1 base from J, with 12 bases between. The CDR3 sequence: CASSAQTGSYNSPLHF. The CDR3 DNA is TGTGCCAGCAGCGCCCAAACAGGGTCCTATAATTCACCCCTCCACTTT.

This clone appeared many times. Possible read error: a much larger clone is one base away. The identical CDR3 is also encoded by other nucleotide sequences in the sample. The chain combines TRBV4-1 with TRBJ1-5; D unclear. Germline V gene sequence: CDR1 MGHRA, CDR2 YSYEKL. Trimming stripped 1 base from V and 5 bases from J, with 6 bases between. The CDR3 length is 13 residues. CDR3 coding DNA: TGCGCCAGCAGCCAAGGGACCTATCAGCCCCAGCATTTT. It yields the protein CASSQGTYQPQHF.

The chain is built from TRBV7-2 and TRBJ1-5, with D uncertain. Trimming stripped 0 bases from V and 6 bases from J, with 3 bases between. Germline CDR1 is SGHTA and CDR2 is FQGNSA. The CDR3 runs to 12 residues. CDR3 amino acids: CASSLAGQPQHF. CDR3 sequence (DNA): TGTGCCAGCAGCTTAGCGGGTCAGCCCCAGCATTTT. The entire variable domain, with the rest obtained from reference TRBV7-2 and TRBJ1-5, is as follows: GAGVSQSPSNKVTEKGKDVELRCDPISGHTALYWYRQSLGQGLEFLIYFQGNSAPDKSGLPSDRFSAERTGGSVSTLTIQRTQQEDSAVYLCASSLAGQPQHFGDGTRLSIL.

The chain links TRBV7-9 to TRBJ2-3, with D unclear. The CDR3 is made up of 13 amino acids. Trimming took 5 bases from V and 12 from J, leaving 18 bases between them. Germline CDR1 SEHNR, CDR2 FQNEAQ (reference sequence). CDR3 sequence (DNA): TGTGCCAGCAGCCCCTACGACGGGTCTTCACAGTATTTT. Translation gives CASSPYDGSSQYF.

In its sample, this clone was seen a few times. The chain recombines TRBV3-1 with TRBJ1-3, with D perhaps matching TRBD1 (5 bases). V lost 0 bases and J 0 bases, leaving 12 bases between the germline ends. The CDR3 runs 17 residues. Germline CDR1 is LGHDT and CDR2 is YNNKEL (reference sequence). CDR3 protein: CASSQDALGGSGNTIYF. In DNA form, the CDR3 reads TGTGCCAGCAGCCAAGATGCCCTTGGGGGCTCTGGAAACACCATATATTTT.

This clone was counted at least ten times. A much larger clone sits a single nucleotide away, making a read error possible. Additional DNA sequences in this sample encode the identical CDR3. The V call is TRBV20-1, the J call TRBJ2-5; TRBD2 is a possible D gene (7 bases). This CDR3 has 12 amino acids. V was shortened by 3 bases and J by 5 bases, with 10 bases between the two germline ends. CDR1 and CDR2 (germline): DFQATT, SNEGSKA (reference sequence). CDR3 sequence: CSARTGGETQYF. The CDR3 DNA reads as TGCAGTGCTAGGACGGGGGGCGAGACCCAGTACTTC.

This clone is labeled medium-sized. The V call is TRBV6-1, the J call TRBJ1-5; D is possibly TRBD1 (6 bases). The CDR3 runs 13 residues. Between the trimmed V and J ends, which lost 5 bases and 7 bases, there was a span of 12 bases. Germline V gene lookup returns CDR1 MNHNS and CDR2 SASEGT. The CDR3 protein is CASSRDTRQPQHF. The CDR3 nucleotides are TGTGCCAGCAGTCGGGACACTCGGCAGCCCCAGCATTTT.

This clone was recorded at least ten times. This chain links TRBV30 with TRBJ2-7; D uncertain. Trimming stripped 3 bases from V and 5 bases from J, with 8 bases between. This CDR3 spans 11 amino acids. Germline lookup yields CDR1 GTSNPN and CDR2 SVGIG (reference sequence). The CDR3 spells CAWRTEHEQYF. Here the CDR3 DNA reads TGTGCCTGGAGAACAGAACACGAGCAGTACTTC.

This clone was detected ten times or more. The CDR3: CASSQDPPGSQNSPLHF. The CDR3, as DNA: TGCGCCAGCAGCCAAGATCCCCCGGGTTCACAGAATTCACCCCTCCACTTT. The chain joins TRBV4-3 to TRBJ1-6; D gene uncertain. V lost 0 bases and J lost 7, with 16 bases in between. This CDR3 has 17 amino acids. Germline V gives CDR1 LGHNA, CDR2 YSLEER.

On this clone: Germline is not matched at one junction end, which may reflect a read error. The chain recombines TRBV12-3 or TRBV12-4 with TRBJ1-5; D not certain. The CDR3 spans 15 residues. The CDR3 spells CAISFLGVDNQPQHF. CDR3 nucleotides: TGTGCCATCAGTTTTCTGGGTGTGGACAATCAGCCCCAGCATTTT.